The 21 T cell receptor beta chains below were found in one sample sequenced in a study of monozygotic twins with inflammatory bowel disease (dated by TCRdb to between 2018 and 2021). The library was prepared using 5' RACE. For sequencing, an Illumina HiSeq 2500 was employed. TCRdb reprocessed the reads, so every CDR3 protein sequence counts as one entry and DNA is not shown. This sample's listing comprises roughly 150,000 distinct CDR3 sequences. 1.2% of the sample belongs to the ten largest clones. Source material: blood. The receptors come from a human donor with ulcerative colitis or Crohn's disease, or a healthy co-twin of an affected twin (not recorded which).

The rearrangement links TRBV20-1 to TRBJ2-1; TCRdb reports TRBD2, a call that lacks DNA to check it against. CDR3 length: 13 amino acids. CDR1 is DFQATT, CDR2 SNEGSKA, per germline (reference sequence). The CDR3 protein is CSADREGYNEQFF.

The rearrangement links TRBV19 to TRBJ1-5. CDR1 LNHDA and CDR2 SQIVND come from the germline V gene (reference sequence). The length of the CDR3 is 15 residues. Here the CDR3 reads CASSMYQYSNQPQHF.

V and J are TRBV30 and TRBJ2-5. This CDR3 contains 11 residues. Germline V gives CDR1 GTSNPN, CDR2 SVGIG (reference sequence). The CDR3 protein is CAWSPQETQYF.

The V call is TRBV20-1, the J call TRBJ2-7. CDR1 and CDR2 from the germline V gene are DFQATT and SNEGSKA (reference sequence). The CDR3 covers 11 residues. The CDR3 region is CSASGTYEQYF.

The chain has TRBV28 and TRBJ1-1; with no DNA, the TCRdb D assignment of TRBD1 cannot be verified. Germline V gene data show CDR1 as MDHEN and CDR2 as SYDVKM. The CDR3 is 17 residues long. The CDR3 loop is CASTPLGDRAWNTEAFF.

The chain couples TRBV20-1 to TRBJ2-1; TCRdb outputs TRBD2, but without DNA this stays unchecked. CDR1 and CDR2 (germline): DFQATT, SNEGSKA (reference sequence). The CDR3 totals 18 residues. This CDR3 is CSADLRGGTSGSYNEQFF.

This CDR3 reads CATSDSTPQVAVNEQFF. J is TRBJ2-1 and V is TRBV24-1; TCRdb selects TRBD1, and the lack of DNA leaves this call unchecked. The CDR3 is made up of 17 amino acids. Germline V gene lookup returns CDR1 KGHDR and CDR2 SFDVKD.

The V and J genes are TRBV5-1 and TRBJ2-1; the D gene TCRdb calls, TRBD2, cannot be checked with no DNA. Germline V gene data show CDR1 as SGHRS and CDR2 as YFSETQ. This CDR3 spans 16 amino acids. The CDR3 loop reads CASSLGVSASYNEQFF.

This chain joins TRBV5-1 and TRBJ2-1; TCRdb picks TRBD2, but there is no DNA to check that call. This CDR3 comprises 16 residues. The germline gives CDR1 SGHRS, CDR2 YFSETQ. This CDR3 reads CASSLVAGGAVNEQFF.

This CDR3 is CASSLWRGGSPLHF. J is TRBJ1-6 and V is TRBV7-3; checking the TCRdb D call of TRBD1 is not possible without DNA. CDR3 size: 14 residues. Germline V gene sequence: CDR1 SGHTA, CDR2 FQGTGA.

The J gene is TRBJ2-2, the V gene TRBV7-3; TCRdb's D gene call, TRBD1, goes unchecked for lack of DNA. The CDR3 is 14 residues long. Germline V CDR1 and CDR2: SGHTA, FQGTGA. CDR3 protein: CASSPGHNTGELFF.

The chain combines TRBV7-2 with TRBJ1-5; without DNA, the TCRdb call of TRBD1 cannot be checked. In germline, CDR1 is SGHTA, CDR2 FQGNSA. The CDR3 covers 14 residues. CDR3 in amino acids: CASSAAGGRQPQHF.

The J gene is TRBJ1-1, the V gene TRBV10-3. This CDR3 spans 15 amino acids. The V gene's germline CDR1 is ENHRY and CDR2 SYGVKD. This chain's CDR3 is CAIGGFNRKDTEAFF.

This chain connects TRBV13 to TRBJ2-2; TCRdb reports TRBD2, a call that lacks DNA to check it against. Germline-derived CDR1 and CDR2 are PRHDT and FYEKMQ (reference sequence). The CDR3 loop spans 16 amino acids. The CDR3: CASQELGLPNTGELFF.

CDR3: CASSQEGLAGGSDTQYF. The chain employs TRBV4-1 and TRBJ2-3; TCRdb selects TRBD2, and the lack of DNA leaves this call unchecked. The length of the CDR3 is 17 residues. Germline V gene sequence: CDR1 MGHRA, CDR2 YSYEKL.

This chain uses TRBV12-3 or TRBV12-4 with TRBJ2-5; TCRdb lists TRBD2, though no DNA is available to test this call. The CDR3 spans 13 residues. The CDR3: CATALAGRETQYF.

This chain connects TRBV5-1 to TRBJ2-5; checking the TCRdb D call of TRBD2 is not possible without DNA. The CDR3 sequence is 13 residues long. Germline values: CDR1 SGHRS, CDR2 YFSETQ. CDR3 sequence reads: CASGDSGRETQYF.

V usage is TRBV20-1 and J usage is TRBJ1-6; TCRdb indicates TRBD1, and absent DNA this call remains unverified. Germline CDR1 is DFQATT and CDR2 is SNEGSKA (reference sequence). CDR3 size: 14 residues. The CDR3 sequence: CSARGGRGNSPLHF.

The J gene is TRBJ2-7, the V gene TRBV4-2; as DNA is missing, the TRBD1 call by TCRdb cannot be tested. Per the germline V gene, CDR1 is LGHNA and CDR2 is YNFKEQ. This CDR3 contains 15 residues. Here the CDR3 reads CASSQDLSTGYEQYF.

The chain uses TRBV20-1 and TRBJ2-3. This CDR3 contains 13 residues. The germline gives CDR1 DFQATT, CDR2 SNEGSKA (reference sequence). This chain's CDR3 is CSARDPRADTQYF.

The J gene is TRBJ2-5, the V gene TRBV19; absent DNA, TCRdb's TRBD1 call cannot be checked. The CDR3 is 15 amino acids. Germline V gene sequence: CDR1 LNHDA, CDR2 SQIVND (reference sequence). CDR3 sequence reads: CASRAADRGQETQYF.